The TCR beta chain under discussion was sequenced for a study of T cells in Graves' hyperthyroidism and ophthalmopathy (dated 2019 in TCRdb). Concerning the study at large: Peripheral blood was collected at initial diagnosis, before any treatment. A discovery cohort of about a hundred patients, roughly 40 with Graves' ophthalmopathy and about 58 with stable Graves' hyperthyroidism, was used to find distinguishing TCR V-J signatures. Prospective prediction of ophthalmopathy was tested in an independent validation cohort of 18 to 20 hyperthyroidism patients and some 17 patients who later progressed to ophthalmopathy. The 100 or so discovery patients were divided at random into training and test sets in a 7:3 ratio. In addition, the study compared T-cell repertoires in thyroid tissue and in blood from roughly six Graves' hyperthyroidism patients. Following sampling, methimazole starting at 30 mg daily was given to hyperthyroidism patients, and high-dose intravenous methylprednisolone was given to ophthalmopathy patients. The paper reports TCR Vbeta CDR3 sequencing of 140 or so peripheral blood samples: around 41 ophthalmopathy, over 70 hyperthyroidism and around 17 progressor patients.

This clonotype showed up many times. Its binding antigen is unknown. There are no base qualities to consult, and no much larger clone falls within one base. Overall study results and their limits: In validation, the model predicted progression to ophthalmopathy with approximately 71% sensitivity and 72.22% specificity, a median of 6.5 months before onset. No statistical method was used to set the sample size in advance, and investigators knew the group allocation. In cross-validation, a model built on a 13 V-J signature told ophthalmopathy apart from stable hyperthyroidism with 87.88% sensitivity and about 81% specificity, and in testing the same model reached 80%/75%. Most expanded thyroid clonotypes (frequency above 0.001) were also found in blood, which suggests that blood repertoires may mirror thyroid immune responses.

Stable Graves' hyperthyroidism was defined as the absence of progression to ophthalmopathy over 18 months of follow-up. Hyperthyroidism patients were aged 18 to 65 years and newly diagnosed, with disease duration of less than 2 months. Patients with uncontrolled infections, other autoimmune diseases, pregnancy or lactation were excluded. Clinical symptoms, serum thyroxine and TRAb, thyroid ultrasound, and orbital computed tomography formed the basis for the diagnoses. PBMCs were isolated from 7.5 to 10 ml of fresh peripheral blood by Ficoll-Paque density gradient centrifugation. Trizol reagent was used to extract total RNA, and RNA quality was then checked on an Agilent 2100 Bioanalyzer. Per the germline V gene (reference sequence), DFQATT is the CDR1 and SNEGSKA is the CDR2. The CDR3 starts with the cysteine, ends with the phenylalanine, and has 16 residues. Only the CDR3 part of the read is kept: 48 bases, read in frame from the first base. Unmatched junction bases come to 10, with V trimmed by 0 bases and J by 6 bases.

Amplification of TCR beta CDR3 regions was carried out from RNA transcripts. For the first round of RT-PCR on the TCR CDR3, the HTBI primer set was used together with the Qiagen OneStep RT-PCR kit. The libraries were constructed in a second round of multiplex PCR and then size-selected and purified. The libraries were sequenced on an Illumina HiSeq2000 using paired-end 100 bp reads. The authors processed their data as follows. SOAPnuke was used to process the raw data, throwing out any read that contained adapters or uncalled bases, had a mean Phred below 15, or lacked an exact constant-primer or identifier match. High-quality paired reads were merged using COPE v1.2.5, and each unique nucleotide sequence was defined as a clonotype. MiTCR v1.1 was used to align clonotypes to the IMGT TRBV, TRBD and TRBJ reference segments. Analysis was restricted to V-J combinations with a frequency above 0.0001, which covered roughly 99% of repertoires. A TCS score was defined as the ratio between F50 (clonal expansion) and ExV (chaos), using BLOSUM62-based TCRdist between CDR3 peptides within each V-J. Welch's t-statistics and random forest reduced approximately 520 V-J features to 13, which were used in a naive Bayes classifier (R e1071). The raw public data were reprocessed by TCRdb itself: fastp quality trimming at Q25, MiXCR clonotype calling, in-frame beta chains only. Rows with one shared CDR3 protein collapse into an entry with the most common genes and DNA. These V and J calls derive from TCRdb rather than the authors' analysis. Present in this sample are hundreds of thousands of distinct CDR3 sequences, roughly 15% of which were seen just once. Approximately 13% of the sample comes from the top ten.

Sample: blood. Rearrangement joined TRBV20-1 to TRBJ2-1; 8 bases in between match TRBD2. The TCR was taken from a woman aged 40 to 55 with Graves' hyperthyroidism. The CDR3 protein sequence reads: CSAREWGTGGLNEQFF. DNA sequence: TGCAGTGCTAGAGAGTGGGGGACGGGAGGGCTCAATGAGCAGTTCTTC.